The 22 T cell receptor beta chains listed next were all sequenced from one sample in a study of T cell repertoires in cytomegalovirus infection. TCRdb re-derived calls from the reads in MiXCR, one entry per CDR3 protein. Found here are about 310,000 distinct CDR3 sequences, 15% to 20% of them singletons; the top ten hold around 11%. Sequencing was performed on PBMCs. Receptors were obtained from a human donor in good health (CMV status not recorded). Some clones in this sample may be carry-over from other donors' samples.

This clonotype was detected a few times. V is TRBV12-3 or TRBV12-4 and J is TRBJ2-7, with unresolved D. The CDR3 is 14 residues long. V was pared by 2 bases and J by 6 bases, with 14 bases between. CDR3 sequence (DNA): TGTGCCAGCAGTTTAAGGCGTGATGTGGGCGAGCAGTACTTC. The encoded protein is CASSLRRDVGEQYF.

About this clonotype: Its ends do not fully match the called genes, so a read error is possible. The V gene is TRBV7-2, the J gene TRBJ2-7, with D tentatively TRBD2 (7 bases). CDR3 size: 15 residues. From germline, CDR1 is SGHTA and CDR2 FQGNSA. The CDR3 sequence: CASTFGGGLPYERYF. The CDR3 region has the DNA TGTGCCAGCACCTTCGGCGGGGGCCTCCCTTACGAGCGGTACTTC.

This clonotype appeared many times. This chain joins TRBV7-2 and TRBJ1-2, with D tentatively TRBD1 (5 bases). Trimming shortened V by 1 base and J by 1 base, and 16 bases separated the two germline ends. Germline CDR1 is SGHTA and CDR2 is FQGNSA. The CDR3 consists of 17 residues. This CDR3 reads CASSLVGGLHNNYGYTF. In DNA, the CDR3 is TGTGCCAGCAGCTTAGTTGGGGGACTTCACAATAACTATGGCTACACCTTC.

This clonotype was seen only a few times. V and J are TRBV12-3 or TRBV12-4 and TRBJ2-3, with a possible D match to TRBD2 (6 bases). The V gene lost 3 bases and the J gene lost 4 bases, with 11 bases spanning the gap. This CDR3 is built from 14 residues. The CDR3 DNA is TGTGCCAGCAGTTTCCGATCGGGGGCAGATACGCAGTATTTT. Translated, it gives CASSFRSGADTQYF.

V and J are TRBV6-6 and TRBJ1-5, with a tentative D call TRBD1 (6 bases). The CDR3 is 13 residues long. The germline V gene encodes CDR1 MNHNY and CDR2 SVGAGI (reference sequence). V dropped 4 bases and J dropped 8 bases, with 12 bases sitting between them. CDR3 sequence: CASSFGGLEPQHF. CDR3 DNA sequence: TGTGCCAGCAGTTTCGGGGGGCTTGAGCCCCAGCATTTT.

V and J are TRBV9 and TRBJ1-5; D unresolved. V lost 0 bases, J lost 5 bases, and 9 bases lay in between. The CDR3 extends over 14 amino acids. In germline, CDR1 is SGDLS, CDR2 YYNGEE. For the CDR3, the DNA is TGTGCCAGCAGCGTAGGGGCAGATCATCAGCCCCAGCATTTT. It codes for CASSVGADHQPQHF. The full variable domain, its missing parts supplied by reference TRBV9 and TRBJ1-5, is DSGVTQTPKHLITATGQRVTLRCSPRSGDLSVYWYQQSLDQGLQFLIQYYNGEERAKGNILERFSAQQFPDLHSELNLSSLELGDSALYFCASSVGADHQPQHFGDGTRLSIL.

This clonotype appeared many times. The chain employs TRBV6-5 and TRBJ2-1; a possible D gene is TRBD1 (6 bases). The CDR3 is 18 amino acids. V lost 6 bases and J 0 bases, leaving 21 bases between the germline ends. Per the germline V gene, CDR1 is MNHEY and CDR2 is SVGAGI. CDR3 nucleotide sequence: TGTGCCAGCAGCCCCCCCCCCGGACAGTCCCTCTCCTACAATGAGCAGTTCTTC. It translates to CASSPPPGQSLSYNEQFF.

This clonotype was counted a few times. The chain has TRBV12-5 and TRBJ2-7; D remains unclear. V dropped 5 bases and J dropped 2 bases, with 13 bases sitting between them. The CDR3 is 14 amino acids. CDR1 and CDR2 (germline): LGHNT, FRNRAP. Here the CDR3 DNA reads TGTGCTAGTGGTCCATCAATAGCACCCTACGAGCAGTACTTC. Protein sequence: CASGPSIAPYEQYF.

This clonotype was observed a handful of times. The rearrangement links TRBV12-3 or TRBV12-4 to TRBJ2-1; D is perhaps TRBD1 (6 bases). The CDR3 covers 16 residues. Trimming cost V 2 bases and J 1 base, with 12 bases left between them. Here the CDR3 DNA reads TGTGCCAGCAGTTTATATCAGGGGCGATCCTACAATGAGCAGTTCTTC. Residues: CASSLYQGRSYNEQFF.

In this sample, this clonotype turned up a few times. The chain joins TRBV12-3 or TRBV12-4 to TRBJ2-5; TRBD1 agrees at 9 bases. The CDR3 contains 14 residues. The V segment lost 7 bases and the J segment 3 bases; nucleotides outside the gene matches: 6. CDR3 sequence (DNA): TGTGCCAGCACTTCCGGGACAGGGAAAGAGACCCAGTACTTC. Translated: CASTSGTGKETQYF.

This rearrangement joins TRBV6-5 to TRBJ2-7, with D perhaps being TRBD1 or TRBD2 (6 bases each). From germline, CDR1 is MNHEY and CDR2 SVGAGI. V gave up 6 bases and J gave up 2 bases, with 20 bases separating them. The CDR3 loop spans 16 amino acids. CDR3 sequence (DNA): TGTGCCAGCAGACCTACAGGGATCGGAGGGACCTACGAGCAGTACTTC. This sequence encodes CASRPTGIGGTYEQYF.

The J gene is TRBJ1-1, the V gene TRBV4-2; D gene uncertain. V was clipped by 1 base and J by 0 bases, with 12 bases between them. From germline, CDR1 is LGHNA and CDR2 YNFKEQ. This CDR3 is built from 16 residues. CDR3 nucleotides: TGTGCCAGCAGCCAAGTTGTAGGCGCTATGAACACTGAAGCTTTCTTT. Encoded protein: CASSQVVGAMNTEAFF.

The table lists this clonotype with many counts. The chain uses TRBV12-3 or TRBV12-4 and TRBJ2-4; 7 bases match TRBD2. After removal of 5 bases from V and 0 bases from J, the junction contained 7 bases not matched to a gene. This CDR3 region has 16 residues. This CDR3 is CASSSGTRLAKNIQYF. The CDR3 DNA reads TGTGCCAGCAGTAGCGGGACTCGTCTAGCCAAAAACATTCAGTACTTC.

This clonotype was seen ten or more times. The V gene is TRBV7-6, the J gene TRBJ2-1; 9 nucleotides line up with TRBD2. Unmatched junction bases numbered 4, after V lost 9 bases and J lost 4 bases. Germline CDR1 and CDR2: SGHVS and FNYEAQ. CDR3 length: 13 amino acids. CDR3 sequence reads: CASGAGGYNEQFF. The CDR3 DNA reads TGTGCCAGTGGAGCGGGGGGTTACAATGAGCAGTTCTTC.

The chain joins TRBV7-4 to TRBJ1-6, with unresolved D. V lost 3 bases to trimming and J lost 7 bases, with 13 bases between them. Germline V lookup: CDR1 SGHVT, CDR2 SQSDAQ. The CDR3 runs to 15 residues. The CDR3 bases are TGTGCCAGCAGCTTGATGGGCGGGGTAAATTCACCCCTCCACTTT. It translates to CASSLMGGVNSPLHF.

This clonotype was counted at least ten times. The chain couples TRBV7-9 to TRBJ1-4; D might be TRBD1 (5 bases). The germline V gene has CDR1 SEHNR and CDR2 FQNEAQ (reference sequence). The CDR3 is 14 amino acids. Trimming took 7 bases from V and 0 from J, leaving 9 bases between them. For the CDR3, the DNA is TGTGCCAGCACCCGGGACGCAACTAATGAAAAACTGTTTTTT. Protein sequence: CASTRDATNEKLFF. The whole variable domain, remainder taken from reference TRBV7-9 and TRBJ1-4, is DTGVSQNPRHKITKRGQNVTFRCDPISEHNRLYWYRQTLGQGPEFLTYFQNEAQLEKSRLLSDRFSAERPKGSFSTLEIQRTEQGDSAMYLCASTRDATNEKLFFGSGTQLSVL.

The chain carries TRBV10-3 and TRBJ2-7, with 7 bases that match TRBD1. Germline V CDR1 and CDR2: ENHRY, SYGVKD. Unmatched junction bases numbered 6, after V lost 4 bases and J lost 3 bases. The CDR3 covers 14 residues. The CDR3 spells CAISAGQAIYEQYF. The DNA of the CDR3 is TGTGCCATCAGTGCTGGACAGGCCATCTACGAGCAGTACTTC.

This clonotype was recorded many times. The V call is TRBV2, the J call TRBJ2-2, with D unresolved. Germline CDR1 and CDR2: SNHLY and FYNNEI. V was shortened by 8 bases and J by 6 bases, with 16 bases between the two germline ends. This CDR3 spans 14 amino acids. The DNA for the CDR3 is TGTGCCAGCGATTTCCGGCCCTTGGCCGGGGAGCTGTTTTTT. As protein: CASDFRPLAGELFF.

This clonotype occurred a few times. This chain uses TRBV20-1 with TRBJ1-5; TRBD1 is a possible D gene (5 bases). V was clipped by 6 bases and J by 1 base, with 13 bases between them. Germline CDR1 and CDR2: DFQATT and SNEGSKA (reference sequence). The CDR3 has 14 residues. The CDR3 region is CSAALGASNQPQHF. The CDR3 nucleotides read TGCAGTGCAGCCCTCGGGGCGAGCAATCAGCCCCAGCATTTT.

This chain joins TRBV7-2 and TRBJ1-6; tentatively, D is TRBD1 (5 bases). Germline CDR1 SGHTA, CDR2 FQGNSA. The CDR3 contains 15 residues. Trimming cost V 3 bases and J 5 bases, with 11 bases left between them. The CDR3 sequence is CASSLGPKHNSPLHF. The CDR3 bases are TGTGCCAGCAGCTTGGGGCCTAAGCATAATTCACCCCTCCACTTT.

The chain combines TRBV10-3 with TRBJ1-1, with D perhaps TRBD1 (5 bases). This CDR3 has 14 amino acids. V shed 5 bases and J shed 6 bases, with 16 bases lying between them. CDR1 is ENHRY, CDR2 SYGVKD, per germline. In DNA, the CDR3 is TGTGCCATCAGTAACGACGCAGGGATTTCTGAAGCTTTCTTT. Its protein product is CAISNDAGISEAFF.

This clonotype was recorded a few times. This sequence joins TRBV20-1 and TRBJ2-5; D not resolved. Germline assignment: CDR1 DFQATT and CDR2 SNEGSKA (reference sequence). The CDR3 runs to 12 residues. Between the trimmed V and J ends, which lost 2 bases and 3 bases, there was a span of 7 bases. The CDR3 DNA reads as TGCAGTGCTAGAAATCTTAAAGAGACCCAGTACTTC. Translation: CSARNLKETQYF.